What follows is one T cell receptor beta chain and its context. No antigen is known for it. Unique molecular identifiers were incorporated when the TCRbeta library was constructed. From the PCR reads, TCRdb called clonotypes with MiXCR, one entry per CDR3 protein. The sample has hundreds of thousands of distinct CDR3 sequences, 16% seen once; the top ten hold about 41%. The CDR3 consists of 13 residues. The ends were cut back, 6 bases at V and 2 bases at J, with 11 bases in the middle. The data were obtained in a study of T-cell reconstitution after alpha-beta-depleted transplantation in children. The study's findings and limits: Newly produced T cells mostly accounted for T-cell counts and diversity one year post-transplant. Reports say that about two months after transplant, the alpha-beta T cells came out of several hundred graft clones that had expanded. Some patients owed their high day-60 TCRbeta diversity to surviving recipient T cells and thymic progenitors.

The sample here was PBMCs, mostly from graft donor cells, taken 360 days after TCRalphabeta/CD19-depleted stem cell transplant. This sequence originates from a male patient between 2 and 10 years old who had a stem cell transplant for acute lymphoblastic leukemia, so the T cells may come from the graft donor. The chain joins TRBV12-3 or TRBV12-4 to TRBJ2-7, with D hard to call. CDR3 loop: CASRGRTTYEQYF. The CDR3 DNA follows: TGTGCCAGCAGAGGCCGGACGACCTACGAGCAGTACTTC.